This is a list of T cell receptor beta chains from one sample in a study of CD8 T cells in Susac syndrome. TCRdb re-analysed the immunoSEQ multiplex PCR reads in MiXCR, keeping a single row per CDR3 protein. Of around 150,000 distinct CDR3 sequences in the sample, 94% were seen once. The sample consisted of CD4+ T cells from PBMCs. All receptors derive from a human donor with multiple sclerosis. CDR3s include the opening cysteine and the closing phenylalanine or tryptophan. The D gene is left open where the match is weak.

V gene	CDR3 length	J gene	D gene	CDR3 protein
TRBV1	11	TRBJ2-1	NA	CTSRTREYEFF
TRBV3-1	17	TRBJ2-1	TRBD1	CASSQRGTGRFGNEQFF
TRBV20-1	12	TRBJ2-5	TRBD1	CSGGQEQETQYF
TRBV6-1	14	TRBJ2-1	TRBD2	CASSGLAGRNEQFF
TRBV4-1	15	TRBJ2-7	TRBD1	CASSQGQGSSYEQYF
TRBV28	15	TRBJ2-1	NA	CASSLGPWRDNEQFF
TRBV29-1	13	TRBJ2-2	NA	CSVSGGVGGELFF
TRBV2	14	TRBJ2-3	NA	CASSEALQGDTQYF
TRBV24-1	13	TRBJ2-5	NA	CATSEADQETQYF
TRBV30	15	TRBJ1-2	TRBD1	CAWARITGGWDGYTF
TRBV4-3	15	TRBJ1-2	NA	CASSQSRDPIRGYTF
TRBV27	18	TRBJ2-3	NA	CASSLRAGGTSNTDTQYF
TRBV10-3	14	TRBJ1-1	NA	CAIMPTGGDTEAFF
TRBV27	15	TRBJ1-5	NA	CASSRGQPREWPQHF
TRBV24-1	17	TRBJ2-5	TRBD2	CATSDPSTSGSGETQYF
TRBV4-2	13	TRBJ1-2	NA	CASSNRNKGGYTF